This T cell receptor beta chain stems from a study of radiation and T cells in renal cell carcinoma. Whole-study findings and limits: Without pretreatment biopsies, baseline tumor clonotype presence was undetermined.

Data came from immunoSEQ multiplex PCR; TCRdb stores just in-frame clones and leaves some out. The profile shows around 94,000 clones, 85% of them singletons. Described time point: blood 4 weeks post-SBRT, at nephrectomy. As for treatment: 15 Gy SBRT to primary tumor, nephrectomy 4 weeks later. Clear cell pathology was present in this patient's renal cell carcinoma. On this clone itself: Antigen: not known.

Germline assignment: CDR1 MNHEY and CDR2 SVGAGI. The V and J ends lost 5 bases and 8 bases, in that order; junction bases with no gene match: 7. The CDR3 runs 13 residues. This clonotype was obtained from a man aged 45-65 years with renal cell carcinoma. The chain is built from TRBV6-5 and TRBJ1-2; 8 bases line up with TRBD1. Sequences were derived from blood, sampled from a patient whose treatment included radiotherapy and nephrectomy. CDR3 sequence: CASSIRGQVGYTF. In nucleotides, the CDR3 is TGTGCCAGCAGTATACGGGGACAGGTCGGCTACACCTTC.